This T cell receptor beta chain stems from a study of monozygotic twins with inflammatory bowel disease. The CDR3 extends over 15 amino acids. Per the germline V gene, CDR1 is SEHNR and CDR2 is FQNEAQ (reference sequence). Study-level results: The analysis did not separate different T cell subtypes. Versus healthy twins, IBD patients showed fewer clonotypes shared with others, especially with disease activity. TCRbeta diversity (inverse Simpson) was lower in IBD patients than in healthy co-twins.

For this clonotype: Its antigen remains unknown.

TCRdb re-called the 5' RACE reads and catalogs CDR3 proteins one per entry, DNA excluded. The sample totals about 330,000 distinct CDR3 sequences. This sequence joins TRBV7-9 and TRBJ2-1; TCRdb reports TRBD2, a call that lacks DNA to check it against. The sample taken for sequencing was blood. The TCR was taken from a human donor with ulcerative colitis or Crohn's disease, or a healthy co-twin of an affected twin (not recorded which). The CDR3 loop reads CASSTRGGSYNEQFF.